This T cell receptor beta chain comes out of a study of T cells after yellow fever vaccination. The J segment lost 0 bases and the V segment lost 4 bases, leaving 3 bases of the junction unmatched. From germline, CDR1 is ENHRY and CDR2 SYGVKD. The CDR3 consists of 16 residues. Via MiXCR, TCRdb re-called the 5' RACE reads, giving one row per CDR3 protein. The table has roughly 300,000 distinct CDR3 sequences, 6.8% seen once. The genes are TRBV10-3 and TRBJ2-3, with 11 bases lining up with TRBD2. This clonotype was sampled from a young man who received the YFV17D yellow fever vaccine. This material consisted of PBMCs, taken approximately 47 days after the first yellow fever vaccination. The CDR3 bases are TGTGCCATCAGTGCGATAGCGGGGGGGAGCACAGATACGCAGTATTTT. Translated: CAISAIAGGSTDTQYF.